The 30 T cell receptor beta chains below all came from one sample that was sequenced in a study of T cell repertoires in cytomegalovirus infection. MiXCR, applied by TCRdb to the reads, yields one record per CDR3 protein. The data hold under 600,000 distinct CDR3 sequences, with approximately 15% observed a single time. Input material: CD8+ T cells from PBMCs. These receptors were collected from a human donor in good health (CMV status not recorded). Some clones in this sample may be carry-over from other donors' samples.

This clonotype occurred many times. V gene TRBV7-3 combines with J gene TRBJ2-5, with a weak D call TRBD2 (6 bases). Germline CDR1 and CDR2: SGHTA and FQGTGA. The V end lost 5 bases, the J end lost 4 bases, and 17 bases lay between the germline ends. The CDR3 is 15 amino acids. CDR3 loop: CASSPGAGFGETQYF. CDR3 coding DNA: TGTGCCAGCAGCCCTGGAGCGGGTTTTGGAGAGACCCAGTACTTC.

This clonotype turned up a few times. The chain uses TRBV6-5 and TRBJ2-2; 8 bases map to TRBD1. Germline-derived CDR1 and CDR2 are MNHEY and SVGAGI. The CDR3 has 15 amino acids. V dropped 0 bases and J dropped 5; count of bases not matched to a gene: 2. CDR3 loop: CASSYSTGGTGELFF. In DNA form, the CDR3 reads TGTGCCAGCAGTTACTCTACAGGGGGGACCGGGGAGCTGTTTTTT.

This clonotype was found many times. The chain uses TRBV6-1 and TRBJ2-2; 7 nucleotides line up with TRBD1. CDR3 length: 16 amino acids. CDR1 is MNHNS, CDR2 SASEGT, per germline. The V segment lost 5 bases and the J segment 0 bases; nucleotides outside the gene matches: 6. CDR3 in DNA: TGTGCCAGCAGTTTCCTCGGGACAGCGAACACCGGGGAGCTGTTTTTT. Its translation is CASSFLGTANTGELFF.

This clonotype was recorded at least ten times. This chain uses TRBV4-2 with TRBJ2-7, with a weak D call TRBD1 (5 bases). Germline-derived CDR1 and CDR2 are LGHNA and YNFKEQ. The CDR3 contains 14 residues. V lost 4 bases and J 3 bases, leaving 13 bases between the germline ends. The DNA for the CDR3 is TGTGCCAGCAGCCCATCGACAGCTTACTACGAGCAGTACTTC. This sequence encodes CASSPSTAYYEQYF.

The CDR3 spells CASYLTGYEQFF. The CDR3 DNA reads as TGTGCCAGCTACCTCACTGGGTATGAGCAGTTCTTC. The genes are TRBV6-6 and TRBJ2-1; no clear D gene. V lost 8 bases to trimming and J lost 8 bases, with 13 bases between them. Germline CDR1 reads MNHNY; CDR2 reads SVGAGI (reference sequence). This CDR3 is built from 12 residues.

Written as DNA, the CDR3 is TGTGCCAGCAGGACGGGGAATCAGCCCCAGTATTTT. Translating gives CASRTGNQPQYF. The V call is TRBV27, the J call TRBJ1-5; possibly TRBD2 for D (5 bases). The J call may be in error: the DNA end matches TRBJ2-3 better. Germline loops: CDR1 MNHEY, CDR2 SMNVEV (reference sequence). The CDR3 runs 12 residues.

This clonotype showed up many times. CDR3 DNA sequence: TGTGCCAGCAGCTTTAGGCGCGGCGGGAATGGGGTCAATGAGCAGTTCTTC. The encoded protein is CASSFRRGGNGVNEQFF. The rearrangement joins TRBV7-6 to TRBJ2-1, with a tentative D call TRBD2 (6 bases). Germline-derived CDR1 and CDR2 are SGHVS and FNYEAQ. This CDR3 is built from 17 residues. Trimming took 3 bases from V and 6 from J, leaving 21 bases between them.

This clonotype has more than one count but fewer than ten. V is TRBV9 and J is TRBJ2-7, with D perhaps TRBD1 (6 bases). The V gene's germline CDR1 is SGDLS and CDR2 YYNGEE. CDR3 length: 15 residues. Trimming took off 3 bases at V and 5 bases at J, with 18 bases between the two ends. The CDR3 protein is CASSARPGARDEQYF. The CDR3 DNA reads TGTGCCAGCAGCGCCAGACCAGGGGCTCGGGACGAGCAGTACTTC.

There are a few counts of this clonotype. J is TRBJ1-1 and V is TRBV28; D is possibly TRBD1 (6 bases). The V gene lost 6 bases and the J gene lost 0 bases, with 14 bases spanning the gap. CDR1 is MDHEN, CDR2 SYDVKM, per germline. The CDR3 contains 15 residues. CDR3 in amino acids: CASRANQGLNTEAFF. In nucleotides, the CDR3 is TGTGCCAGCAGGGCAAATCAGGGGCTGAACACTGAAGCTTTCTTT. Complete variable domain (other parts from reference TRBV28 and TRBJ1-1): DVKVTQSSRYLVKRTGEKVFLECVQDMDHENMFWYRQDPGLGLRLIYFSYDVKMKEKGDIPEGYSVSREKKERFSLILESASTNQTSMYLCASRANQGLNTEAFFGQGTRLTVV.

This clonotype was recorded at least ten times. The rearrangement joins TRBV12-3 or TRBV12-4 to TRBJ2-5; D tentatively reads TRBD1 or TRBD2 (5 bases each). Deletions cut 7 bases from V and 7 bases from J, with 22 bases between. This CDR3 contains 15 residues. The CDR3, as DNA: TGTGCCAGCACCCCTCCGGGACCCCGGTCCGGGACCCAGTACTTC. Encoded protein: CASTPPGPRSGTQYF.

The CDR3 loop reads CASSDSGYGPNEQFF. The CDR3 DNA sequence: TGTGCCAGCAGTGACAGTGGGTATGGCCCAAATGAGCAGTTCTTC. This chain joins TRBV6-4 and TRBJ2-1; D unresolved. Germline V gene sequence: CDR1 MRHNA, CDR2 SNTAGT. Trimming removed 2 bases at V and 7 bases at J, with 15 bases between. The CDR3 length is 15 residues.

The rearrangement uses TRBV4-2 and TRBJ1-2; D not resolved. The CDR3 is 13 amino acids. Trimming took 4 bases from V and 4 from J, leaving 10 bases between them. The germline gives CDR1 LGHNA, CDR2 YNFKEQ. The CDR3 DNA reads TGTGCCAGCAGCCCTGGCAGGATCTATGGCTACACCTTC. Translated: CASSPGRIYGYTF.

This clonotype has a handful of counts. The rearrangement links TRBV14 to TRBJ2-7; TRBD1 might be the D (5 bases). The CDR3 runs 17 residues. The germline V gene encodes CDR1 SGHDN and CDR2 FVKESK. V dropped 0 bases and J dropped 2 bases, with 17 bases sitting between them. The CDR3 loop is CASSQDYWVSGPYEQYF. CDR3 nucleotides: TGTGCCAGCAGCCAAGATTATTGGGTCTCAGGGCCCTACGAGCAGTACTTC.

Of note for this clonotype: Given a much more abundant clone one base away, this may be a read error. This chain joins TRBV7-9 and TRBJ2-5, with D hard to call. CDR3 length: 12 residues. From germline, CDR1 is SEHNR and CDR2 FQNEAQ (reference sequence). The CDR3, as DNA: TGTGCCAGCAGGCCGTTAGAAGATACCCAGTACTTC. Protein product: CASRPLEDTQYF.

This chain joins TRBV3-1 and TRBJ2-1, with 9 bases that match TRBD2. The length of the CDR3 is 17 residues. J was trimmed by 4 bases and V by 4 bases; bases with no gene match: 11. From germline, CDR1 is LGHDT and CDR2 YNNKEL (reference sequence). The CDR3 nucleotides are TGTGCCAGCAGCCCTCTACCCGGGACTAGCTGGTACAATGAGCAGTTCTTC. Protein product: CASSPLPGTSWYNEQFF.

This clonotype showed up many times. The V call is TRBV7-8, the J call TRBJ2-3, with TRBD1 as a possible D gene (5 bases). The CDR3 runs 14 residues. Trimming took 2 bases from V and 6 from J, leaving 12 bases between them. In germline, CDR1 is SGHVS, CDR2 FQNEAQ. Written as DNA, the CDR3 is TGTGCCAGCAGCTTAAACTTGGGGCCGGATACGCAGTATTTT. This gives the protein CASSLNLGPDTQYF. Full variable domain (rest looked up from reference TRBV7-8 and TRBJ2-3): GAGVSQSPRYKVAKRGQDVALRCDPISGHVSLFWYQQALGQGPEFLTYFQNEAQLDKSGLPSDRFFAERPEGSVSTLKIQRTQQEDSAVYLCASSLNLGPDTQYFGPGTRLTVL.

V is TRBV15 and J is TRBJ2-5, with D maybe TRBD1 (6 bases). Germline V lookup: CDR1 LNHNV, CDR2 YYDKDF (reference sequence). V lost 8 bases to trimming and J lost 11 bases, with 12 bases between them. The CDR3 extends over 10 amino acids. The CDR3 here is CATGTPVQYF. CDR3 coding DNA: TGTGCCACCGGGACACCGGTTCAGTACTTC.

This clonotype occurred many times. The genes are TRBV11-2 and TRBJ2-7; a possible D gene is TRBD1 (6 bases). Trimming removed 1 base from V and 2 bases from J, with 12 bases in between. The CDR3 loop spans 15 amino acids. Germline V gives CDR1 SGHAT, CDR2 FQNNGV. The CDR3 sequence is CASSLAQGFPYEQYF. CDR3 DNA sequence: TGTGCCAGCAGCTTAGCTCAGGGGTTTCCCTACGAGCAGTACTTC.

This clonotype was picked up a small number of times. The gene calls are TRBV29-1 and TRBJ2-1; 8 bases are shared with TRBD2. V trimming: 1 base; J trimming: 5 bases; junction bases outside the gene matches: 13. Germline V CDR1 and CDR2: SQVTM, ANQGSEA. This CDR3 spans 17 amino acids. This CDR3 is CSVEGGGWSGLNNEQFF. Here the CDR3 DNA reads TGCAGCGTTGAAGGCGGGGGGTGGAGCGGCTTAAACAATGAGCAGTTCTTC.

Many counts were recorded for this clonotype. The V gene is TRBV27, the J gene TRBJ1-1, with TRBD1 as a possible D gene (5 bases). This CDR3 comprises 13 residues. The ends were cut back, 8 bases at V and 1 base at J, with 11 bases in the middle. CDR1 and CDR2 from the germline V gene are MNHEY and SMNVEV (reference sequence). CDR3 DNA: TGTGCCAGCGCCCGGGGGGGGAACACTGAAGCTTTCTTT. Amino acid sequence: CASARGGNTEAFF.

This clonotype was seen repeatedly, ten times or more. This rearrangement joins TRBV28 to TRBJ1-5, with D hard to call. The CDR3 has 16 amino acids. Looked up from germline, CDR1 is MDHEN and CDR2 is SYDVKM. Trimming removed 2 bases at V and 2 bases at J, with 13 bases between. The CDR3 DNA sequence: TGTGCCAGCAGTTTAACTGAACCGAACGGCAATCAGCCCCAGCATTTT. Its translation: CASSLTEPNGNQPQHF.

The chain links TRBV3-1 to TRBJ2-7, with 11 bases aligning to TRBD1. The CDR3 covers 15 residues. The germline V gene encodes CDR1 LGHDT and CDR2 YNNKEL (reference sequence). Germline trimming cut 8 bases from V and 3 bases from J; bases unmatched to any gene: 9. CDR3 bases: TGTGCCAGCCGCAGATCCGGGACAGGGGGCTACGAGCAGTACTTC. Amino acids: CASRRSGTGGYEQYF.

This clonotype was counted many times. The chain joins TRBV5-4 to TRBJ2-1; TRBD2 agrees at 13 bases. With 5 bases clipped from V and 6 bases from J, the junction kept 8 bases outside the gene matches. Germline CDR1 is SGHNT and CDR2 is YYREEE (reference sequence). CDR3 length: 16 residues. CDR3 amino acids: CASSLWTSGGSNEQFF. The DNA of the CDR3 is TGTGCCAGCAGTTTATGGACTAGCGGGGGTTCCAATGAGCAGTTCTTC.

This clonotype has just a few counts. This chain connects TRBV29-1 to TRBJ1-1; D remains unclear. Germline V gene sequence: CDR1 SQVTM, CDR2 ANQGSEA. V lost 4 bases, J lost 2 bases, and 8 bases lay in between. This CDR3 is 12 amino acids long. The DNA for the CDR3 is TGCAGCGTTGTATATGGTAACACTGAAGCTTTCTTT. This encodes CSVVYGNTEAFF.

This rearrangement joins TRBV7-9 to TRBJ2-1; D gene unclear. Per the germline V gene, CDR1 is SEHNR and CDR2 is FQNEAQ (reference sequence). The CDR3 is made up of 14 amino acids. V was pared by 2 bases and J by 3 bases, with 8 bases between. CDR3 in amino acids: CASSLKAIYNEQFF. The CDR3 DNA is TGTGCCAGCAGCTTAAAAGCAATCTACAATGAGCAGTTCTTC.

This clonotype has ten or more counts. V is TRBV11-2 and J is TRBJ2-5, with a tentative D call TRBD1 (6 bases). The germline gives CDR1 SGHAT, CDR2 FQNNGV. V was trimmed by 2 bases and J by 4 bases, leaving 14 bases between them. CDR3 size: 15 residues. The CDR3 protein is CASSLTPDSSETQYF. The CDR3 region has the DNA TGTGCCAGCAGCTTAACGCCGGACAGCTCAGAGACCCAGTACTTC.

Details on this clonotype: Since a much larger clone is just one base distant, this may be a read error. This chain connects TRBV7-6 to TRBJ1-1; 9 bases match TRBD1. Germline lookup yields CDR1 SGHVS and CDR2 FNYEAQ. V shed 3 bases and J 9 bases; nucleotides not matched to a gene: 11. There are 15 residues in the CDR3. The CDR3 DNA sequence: TGTGCCAGCAGCTTGGGGGACAGGGTGAACGCTAAAGCTTTCTTT. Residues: CASSLGDRVNAKAFF.

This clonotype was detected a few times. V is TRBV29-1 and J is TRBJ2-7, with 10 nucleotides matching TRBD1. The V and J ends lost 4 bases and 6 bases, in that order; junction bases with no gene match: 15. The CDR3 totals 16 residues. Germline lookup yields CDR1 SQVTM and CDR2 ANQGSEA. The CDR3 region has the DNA TGCAGCGTTGTTACAAAGACAGGGGGCCCGATTGCCGAGCAGTACTTC. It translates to CSVVTKTGGPIAEQYF.

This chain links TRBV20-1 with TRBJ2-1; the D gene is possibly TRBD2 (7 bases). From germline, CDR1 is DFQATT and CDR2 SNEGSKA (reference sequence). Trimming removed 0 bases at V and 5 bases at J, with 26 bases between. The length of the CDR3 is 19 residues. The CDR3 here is CSARDGGAKDRLRDNEQFF. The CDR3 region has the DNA TGCAGTGCTAGAGATGGGGGGGCGAAGGATCGGCTACGCGACAATGAGCAGTTCTTC.

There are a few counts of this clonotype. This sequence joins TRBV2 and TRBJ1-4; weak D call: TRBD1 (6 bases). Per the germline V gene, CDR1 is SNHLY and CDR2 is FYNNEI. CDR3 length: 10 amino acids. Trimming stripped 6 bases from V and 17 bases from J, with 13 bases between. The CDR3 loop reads CASRGDILFF. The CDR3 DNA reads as TGTGCCAGCAGGGGGGACATTCTTTTTTTT. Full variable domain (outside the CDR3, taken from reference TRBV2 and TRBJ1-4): EPEVTQTPSHQVTQMGQEVILRCVPISNHLYFYWYRQILGQKVEFLVSFYNNEISEKSEIFDDQFSVERPDGSNFTLKIRSTKLEDSAMYFCASRGDILFFGSGTQLSVL.